The 16 T cell receptor beta chains below come from one sample, sequenced in a study of OX40 agonist ivuxolimab in advanced cancers. The assay was immunoSEQ multiplex PCR, and TCRdb's table has in-frame clones only and misses some. The sample records 50,000 to 75,000 clones, approximately 90% being singletons. The specimen was CD4+ or CD8+ T cells sorted from blood, collected in a trial of the OX40 agonist ivuxolimab. The origin of the receptors is an adult with an advanced solid tumor such as melanoma, head and neck, liver or kidney cancer.

The chain combines TRBV4-1 with TRBJ1-2, with D possibly TRBD1 on 6 matching bases. The CDR3 has 16 residues. The germline V gene encodes CDR1 MGHRA and CDR2 YSYEKL. V shed 0 bases and J shed 8 bases, with 19 bases lying between them. CDR3 nucleotide sequence: TGCGCCAGCAGCCAAGATCAGGGGACGGCGGGGGAAGGCTACACCTTC. Its translation: CASSQDQGTAGEGYTF.

The gene calls are TRBV9 and TRBJ2-3, with 13 nucleotides matching TRBD2. Germline CDR1 SGDLS, CDR2 YYNGEE. V lost 4 bases and J lost 5; bases outside the gene matches: 7. The CDR3 covers 16 residues. In DNA form, the CDR3 reads TGTGCCAGCAGCTCTGGGACTAGCGGGGCAGGAGATACGCAGTATTTT. Encoded protein: CASSSGTSGAGDTQYF.

The chain recombines TRBV6-6 with TRBJ2-2; D may be TRBD1 (6 bases). The CDR3 runs to 12 residues. The germline CDR1 and CDR2 sequences are MNHNY and SVGAGI (reference sequence). The V gene lost 7 bases and the J gene lost 5 bases, with 8 bases spanning the gap. CDR3 region: CASTTGTGELFF. CDR3 DNA: TGTGCCAGCACTACAGGGACCGGGGAGCTGTTTTTT.

V and J are TRBV27 and TRBJ1-1; D is perhaps TRBD1 (5 bases). Germline V lookup: CDR1 MNHEY, CDR2 SMNVEV (reference sequence). V was cut by 5 bases and J by 4 bases, with 20 bases left in between. This CDR3 region has 16 residues. The CDR3 loop reads CASSLILGAGSTEAFF. The CDR3 DNA reads as TGTGCCAGCAGTCTTATTCTTGGGGCGGGGAGCACTGAAGCTTTCTTT.

In DNA, the CDR3 is TGTGCCAGCAGCTTCGGGAGGACTAGCGGGAGAATCTACAATGAGCAGTTCTTC. This gives the protein CASSFGRTSGRIYNEQFF. The chain carries TRBV11-2 and TRBJ2-1, with 13 bases lining up with TRBD2. Germline V gives CDR1 SGHAT, CDR2 FQNNGV. The CDR3 is made up of 18 amino acids. With V trimmed by 3 bases and J by 3 bases, 8 bases remained unmatched.

V and J are TRBV27 and TRBJ1-4; the match to TRBD1 covers 9 bases. Germline loops: CDR1 MNHEY, CDR2 SMNVEV (reference sequence). The CDR3 sequence is 19 residues long. Trimming cost V 5 bases and J 6 bases; bases outside gene matches: 19. CDR3 amino acids: CASSTLLGHRGLSDEKLFF. Written as DNA, the CDR3 is TGTGCCAGCAGTACACTTCTCGGTCACAGGGGGCTTTCGGATGAAAAACTGTTTTTT.

CDR3 nucleotide sequence: TGTGCCTCCCAGACGACCACGGGGGGGGAGCTGTTTTTT. It is translated as CASQTTTGGELFF. This chain uses TRBV11-3 with TRBJ2-2; D may be TRBD2 (5 bases). Germline CDR1 SGHNT, CDR2 YENEEA. The V end lost 11 bases, the J end lost 8 bases, and 18 bases lay between the germline ends. The CDR3 has 13 residues.

The V call is TRBV19, the J call TRBJ1-2; D is undetermined. The CDR3 loop spans 14 amino acids. The germline CDR1 and CDR2 sequences are LNHDA and SQIVND (reference sequence). Trimming left V 6 bases short and J 6 bases short, with 17 bases between. The CDR3 DNA is TGTGCCAGTAGCCCCCCACCTGGGTTAAATGGCTACACCTTC. It encodes CASSPPPGLNGYTF.

The chain has TRBV27 and TRBJ2-7, with TRBD2 matching 9 bases. V was pared by 5 bases and J by 5 bases, with 10 bases of the junction left unmatched. The CDR3 is made up of 15 amino acids. The germline V gene encodes CDR1 MNHEY and CDR2 SMNVEV (reference sequence). The CDR3 coding sequence is TGTGCCAGCAGTAAACCGGGACTAGCTAACGACGAGCAGTACTTC. This gives the protein CASSKPGLANDEQYF.

J is TRBJ2-5 and V is TRBV7-9; D not resolved. Per germline, CDR1 SEHNR and CDR2 FQNEAQ (reference sequence). Deletions cut 2 bases from V and 5 bases from J, with 6 bases between. The CDR3 runs 12 residues. CDR3 nucleotides: TGTGCCAGCAGCTTAAATTCGGAGACCCAGTACTTC. It encodes CASSLNSETQYF.

The chain couples TRBV27 to TRBJ1-5; D call uncertain. Trimming removed 5 bases from V and 4 bases from J, with 9 bases in between. This CDR3 spans 13 amino acids. Germline values: CDR1 MNHEY, CDR2 SMNVEV (reference sequence). CDR3 region: CASSLSGNQPQHF. The CDR3 DNA follows: TGTGCCAGCAGTCTCTCGGGAAATCAGCCCCAGCATTTT.

The gene calls are TRBV27 and TRBJ2-3, with a possible D match to TRBD2 (5 bases). The V end was cut by 5 bases, the J end by 2 bases, with 14 bases between. Looked up from germline, CDR1 is MNHEY and CDR2 is SMNVEV (reference sequence). This CDR3 contains 15 residues. The CDR3 DNA follows: TGTGCCAGCAGTCCCGTCGGGAACCCCACAGATACGCAGTATTTT. Its protein product is CASSPVGNPTDTQYF.

The V gene is TRBV6-5, the J gene TRBJ2-5; D may be TRBD1 (5 bases). The CDR3 loop spans 13 amino acids. Germline V gives CDR1 MNHEY, CDR2 SVGAGI. Trimming took off 1 base at V and 9 bases at J, with 12 bases between the two ends. The CDR3 bases are TGTGCCAGCAGTTACTACGCAGGGAATCCCCAGTACTTC. This gives the protein CASSYYAGNPQYF.

The CDR3 DNA follows: TGTGCCACCAGCAGAGCGCGGGGAAGGGGGGAGACCCAGTACTTC. Its protein is CATSRARGRGETQYF. The rearrangement links TRBV15 to TRBJ2-5; D is possibly TRBD1 or TRBD2 (6 bases each). V was clipped by 1 base and J by 5 bases, with 14 bases between them. The V gene's germline CDR1 is LNHNV and CDR2 YYDKDF (reference sequence). The CDR3 covers 15 residues.

J is TRBJ2-7 and V is TRBV5-4, with TRBD1 as a possible D gene (6 bases). Germline loops: CDR1 SGHNT, CDR2 YYREEE (reference sequence). Trimming stripped 4 bases from V and 5 bases from J, with 16 bases between. The CDR3 has 14 amino acids. The chain's CDR3 is CASSLNRQGNEQYF. The CDR3 region has the DNA TGTGCCAGCAGCCTCAACCGCCAGGGGAACGAGCAGTACTTC. The full variable domain, its missing parts supplied by reference TRBV5-4 and TRBJ2-7, is ETGVTQSPTHLIKTRGQQVTLRCSSQSGHNTVSWYQQALGQGPQFIFQYYREEENGRGNFPPRFSGLQFPNYSSELNVNALELDDSALYLCASSLNRQGNEQYFGPGTRLTVT.

The chain has TRBV11-2 and TRBJ1-3, with TRBD1 matching 10 bases. This CDR3 spans 16 amino acids. CDR1 is SGHAT and CDR2 is FQNNGV in the germline V gene. Trimming cost V 1 base and J 1 base; bases outside gene matches: 1. In DNA form, the CDR3 reads TGTGCCAGCAGCTTAGGGGACAGGGGTTCTGGAAACACCATATATTTT. This encodes CASSLGDRGSGNTIYF.